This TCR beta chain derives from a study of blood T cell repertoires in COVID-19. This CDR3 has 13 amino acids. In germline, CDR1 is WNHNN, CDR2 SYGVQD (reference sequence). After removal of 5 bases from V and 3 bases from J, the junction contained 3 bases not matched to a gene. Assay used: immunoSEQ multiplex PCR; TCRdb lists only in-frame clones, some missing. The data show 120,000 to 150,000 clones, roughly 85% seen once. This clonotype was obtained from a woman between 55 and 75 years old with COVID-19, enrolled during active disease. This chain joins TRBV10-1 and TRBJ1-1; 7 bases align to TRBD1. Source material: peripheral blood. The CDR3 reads CASSLTGYTEAFF. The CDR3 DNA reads TGCGCCAGCAGTTTGACAGGGTACACTGAAGCTTTCTTT.